The subject of this entry is one TCR beta chain. Repertoires were generated with immunoSEQ multiplex PCR, while TCRdb's copy carries only in-frame clones and drops some. This sample has tens of thousands of clones; roughly nine tenths occur once, and the top ten carry 5.4%. This specimen comes from a study of T cell changes during pregnancy in multiple sclerosis. There are 14 residues in the CDR3. Germline values: CDR1 SGHRS, CDR2 YFSETQ. Trimming stripped 0 bases from V and 1 base from J, with 7 bases between. The rearrangement joins TRBV5-1 to TRBJ1-1; no firm D call. The TCR comes from a female donor in good health, enrolled as a control in a pregnancy study. Sample: peripheral blood, taken in the third trimester of pregnancy. The CDR3 DNA is TGCGCCAGCAGCTTGGAAGCAGGGAACACTGAAGCTTTCTTT. This gives the protein CASSLEAGNTEAFF. Supplemented by reference TRBV5-1 and TRBJ1-1, the full variable domain reads KAGVTQTPRYLIKTRGQQVTLSCSPISGHRSVSWYQQTPGQGLQFLFEYFSETQRNKGNFPGRFSGRQFSNSRSEMNVSTLELGDSALYLCASSLEAGNTEAFFGQGTRLTVV.